This T cell receptor beta chain was profiled in a study of CD8+ T cells in alopecia areata. Details on this clone: Its antigen remains unknown.

Extracted RNA was reverse transcribed, and the resulting cDNA served as sequencing template. Assay: immunoSEQ multiplex PCR; the TCRdb copy retains only in-frame clones and omits some. The table has some 150,000 clones, around 58% seen once; the top ten hold 16%. Treatment of the sample: oral pan-JAK inhibitor, 5-10 mg twice daily. Study conclusions and caveats: While patients received tofacitinib, many expanded lesional clones remained present in scalp and blood.

The CDR3 has 13 residues. Looked up from germline, CDR1 is SQVTM and CDR2 is ANQGSEA. V dropped 4 bases and J dropped 2 bases, with 10 bases sitting between them. The sequencing here drew on CD4+ T cells sorted from blood, taken at week 56, from a patient treated with tofacitinib. The origin of this receptor is a human donor with alopecia areata. The chain couples TRBV29-1 to TRBJ2-3; TRBD2 might be the D (5 bases). The CDR3 nucleotides read TGCAGCGTTGGGCGGGCGCTCACAGATACGCAGTATTTT. As protein: CSVGRALTDTQYF.